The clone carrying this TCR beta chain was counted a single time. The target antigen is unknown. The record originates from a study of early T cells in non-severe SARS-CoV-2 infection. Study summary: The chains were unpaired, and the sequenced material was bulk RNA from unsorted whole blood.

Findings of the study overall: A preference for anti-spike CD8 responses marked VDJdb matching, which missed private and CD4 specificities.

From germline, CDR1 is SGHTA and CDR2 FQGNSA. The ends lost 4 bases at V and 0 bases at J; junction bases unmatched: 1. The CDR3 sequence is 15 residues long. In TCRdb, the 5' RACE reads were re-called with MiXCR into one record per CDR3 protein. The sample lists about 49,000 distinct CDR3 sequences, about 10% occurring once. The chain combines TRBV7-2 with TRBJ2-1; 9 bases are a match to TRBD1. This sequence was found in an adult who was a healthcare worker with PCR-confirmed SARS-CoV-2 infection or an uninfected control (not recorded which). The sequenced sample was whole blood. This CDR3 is CASSSTGGSYNEQFF. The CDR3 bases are TGTGCCAGCAGCTCGACAGGGGGCTCCTACAATGAGCAGTTCTTC.